This passage covers 31 T cell receptor beta chains from one sample sequenced in a study of Graves' ophthalmopathy and Graves' hyperthyroidism. The authors amplified TCR beta CDR3 regions from RNA transcripts. Second-round multiplex PCR came after first-round RT-PCR with HTBI primers. MiXCR, run by TCRdb on the multiplex PCR reads, gives a single entry per CDR3 protein. This sample carries roughly 700,000 distinct CDR3 sequences, roughly 41% of them seen once, and the ten largest clones take less than 55%. Sequencing was carried out using peripheral blood. The receptors were sampled from an adult man with Graves' ophthalmopathy.

This clonotype was recorded many times. The chain is built from TRBV7-3 and TRBJ2-5; D may be TRBD2 (5 bases). The V end lost 10 bases, the J end lost 4 bases, and 19 bases lay between the germline ends. Germline CDR1 SGHTA, CDR2 FQGTGA. This CDR3 has 14 residues. The CDR3 region has the DNA TGTGCCAACTTACTGGACTGTCCGTCAGAGACCCAGTACTTC. Protein sequence: CANLLDCPSETQYF.

About this clonotype: A read error may explain this, as a much larger clone is one base away. This chain uses TRBV5-1 with TRBJ2-5; D is possibly TRBD1 or TRBD2 (5 bases each). The CDR3 sequence is 15 residues long. Germline values: CDR1 SGHRS, CDR2 YFSETQ. In DNA form, the CDR3 reads TGCGCCAGCAGCTTGGGCGCGTATGGAAGGGACGAGCAGCACTTC. Its translation is CASSLGAYGRDEQHF. Supplemented by reference TRBV5-1 and TRBJ2-5, the full variable domain reads KAGVTQTPRYLIKTRGQQVTLSCSPISGHRSVSWYQQTPGQGLQFLFEYFSETQRNKGNFPGRFSGRQFSNSRSEMNVSTLELGDSALYLCASSLGAYGRDEQHFGPGTRLLVL.

This chain links TRBV20-1 with TRBJ2-7; possibly TRBD1 for D (5 bases). From germline, CDR1 is DFQATT and CDR2 SNEGSKA (reference sequence). Trimming cost V 6 bases and J 2 bases, with 11 bases left between them. CDR3 length equals 12 residues. In DNA, the CDR3 is TGCAGTGCAGAGTGCAGGGCCTACGAGCAGTACTTC. Its translation is CSAECRAYEQYF.

V is TRBV20-1 and J is TRBJ2-6; 7 bases match TRBD1. Trimming cost V 3 bases and J 4 bases; bases outside gene matches: 6. The CDR3 runs to 15 residues. The V gene's germline CDR1 is DFQATT and CDR2 SNEGSKA (reference sequence). CDR3 in DNA: TGCAGTGCTAGCCTGACAGGGCCCGGGGCCAACGTCCTGACTTTC. The encoded protein is CSASLTGPGANVLTF.

V and J are TRBV20-1 and TRBJ2-2; no definite D call. Trimming cost V 3 bases and J 6 bases, with 14 bases left between them. CDR3 size: 14 residues. Germline assignment: CDR1 DFQATT and CDR2 SNEGSKA (reference sequence). CDR3 sequence: CSARPTSKAGELFF. CDR3 in DNA: TGCAGTGCTAGGCCAACTTCAAAGGCCGGGGAGCTGTTTTTT.

This clonotype was found a few times. The J gene is TRBJ2-2, the V gene TRBV13; TRBD1 aligns across 8 bases. This CDR3 spans 15 amino acids. The V and J ends lost 4 bases and 6 bases, in that order; junction bases with no gene match: 7. The germline gives CDR1 PRHDT, CDR2 FYEKMQ (reference sequence). CDR3 in amino acids: CASSSTDRGPGELFF. CDR3 sequence (DNA): TGTGCCAGCAGCTCAACCGACAGGGGCCCCGGGGAGCTGTTTTTT.

This clonotype has more than one count but fewer than ten. The V call is TRBV14, the J call TRBJ2-7, with a weak D call TRBD2 (6 bases). The length of the CDR3 is 13 residues. Trimming cost V 6 bases and J 0 bases, with 9 bases left between them. Germline V gives CDR1 SGHDN, CDR2 FVKESK. The CDR3 protein is CASREGSSYEQYF. CDR3 bases: TGTGCCAGCAGGGAGGGGAGCTCCTACGAGCAGTACTTC.

About this clonotype: Because it lacks the conserved phenylalanine or tryptophan at the end, this CDR3 is likely a read error. The rearrangement joins TRBV2 to TRBJ2-6; D unresolved. Germline V CDR1 and CDR2: SNHLY, FYNNEI. The CDR3 sequence is 16 residues long. For the CDR3, the DNA is TGTGCCAGCAGTGCCCCCATCTCCCACTCATACAACATCCTGACTTCC. Its translation is CASSAPISHSYNILTS.

This chain links TRBV5-1 with TRBJ2-3, with 9 nucleotides matching TRBD2. Trimming took 4 bases from V and 0 from J; bases not matched to a gene: 12. Germline CDR1 and CDR2: SGHRS and YFSETQ. The CDR3 consists of 18 residues. This chain's CDR3 is CASSRFASLAGSTDTQYF. CDR3 bases: TGCGCCAGCAGCCGTTTCGCGTCGCTAGCGGGAAGCACAGATACGCAGTATTTT.

This clonotype was detected only a few times. The rearrangement uses TRBV7-2 and TRBJ1-4; no reliable D call. Trimming shortened V by 3 bases and J by 3 bases, and 11 bases separated the two germline ends. CDR1 is SGHTA and CDR2 is FQGNSA in the germline V gene. The CDR3 is 15 amino acids. In DNA, the CDR3 is TGTGCCAGCAGCTTCTGGGCCGGGGCTAATGAAAAACTGTTTTTT. Protein sequence: CASSFWAGANEKLFF. Looking up the rest from reference TRBV7-2 and TRBJ1-4 gives the full variable domain: GAGVSQSPSNKVTEKGKDVELRCDPISGHTALYWYRQSLGQGLEFLIYFQGNSAPDKSGLPSDRFSAERTGGSVSTLTIQRTQQEDSAVYLCASSFWAGANEKLFFGSGTQLSVL.

With respect to this clonotype: A much more abundant neighbour one base away suggests this may be a read error. This chain connects TRBV19 to TRBJ1-1; 7 bases are a match to TRBD1. The junction had 7 bases not matched to a gene; V was cut back by 8 bases and J by 4 bases. The CDR3 is 13 residues long. Per the germline V gene, CDR1 is LNHDA and CDR2 is SQIVND (reference sequence). This CDR3 is CASGGTVSTEAFF. CDR3 in DNA: TGTGCCAGTGGAGGGACAGTTAGCACTGAAGCTTTCTTT.

The rearrangement joins TRBV20-1 to TRBJ2-5, with D maybe TRBD2 (5 bases). This CDR3 comprises 16 residues. Germline V lookup: CDR1 DFQATT, CDR2 SNEGSKA (reference sequence). Trimming removed 2 bases from V and 7 bases from J, with 23 bases in between. The CDR3 bases are TGCAGTGCTAGAAAGTGGAGCGGAGCGGCGGCGGGGACCCAGTACTTC. Translation: CSARKWSGAAAGTQYF.

This sequence joins TRBV6-5 and TRBJ1-3, with unresolved D. CDR1 is MNHEY, CDR2 SVGAGI, per germline. Trimming stripped 7 bases from V and 2 bases from J, with 15 bases between. The CDR3 loop spans 15 amino acids. The CDR3 loop reads CASKGPKTAGNTIYF. DNA for the CDR3: TGTGCCAGCAAGGGCCCTAAAACAGCTGGAAACACCATATATTTT.

V usage is TRBV29-1 and J usage is TRBJ1-1; D remains unclear. This CDR3 has 13 amino acids. Germline loops: CDR1 SQVTM, CDR2 ANQGSEA. With 5 bases removed from V and 4 bases from J, the gap between germline ends came to 14 bases. CDR3 DNA: TGCAGCGTTCCACCGGGAGAAACCACTGAAGCTTTCTTT. It translates to CSVPPGETTEAFF.

This clonotype turned up a few times. The chain joins TRBV24-1 to TRBJ1-1; 12 bases are a match to TRBD1. Unmatched junction bases numbered 4, after V lost 4 bases and J lost 8 bases. This CDR3 comprises 14 residues. Germline V gene sequence: CDR1 KGHDR, CDR2 SFDVKD. CDR3 amino acids: CATSDPGTGGEAFF. The CDR3 DNA follows: TGTGCCACCAGTGACCCAGGGACAGGGGGCGAAGCTTTCTTT.

This sequence joins TRBV7-9 and TRBJ2-2; the D gene could be TRBD1 or TRBD2 (5 bases each). V gave up 5 bases and J gave up 2 bases, with 9 bases separating them. The CDR3 contains 14 residues. Germline-derived CDR1 and CDR2 are SEHNR and FQNEAQ (reference sequence). Here the CDR3 reads CASSRDVNTGELFF. CDR3 nucleotides: TGTGCCAGCAGCCGGGACGTAAACACCGGGGAGCTGTTTTTT.

V usage is TRBV20-1 and J usage is TRBJ2-7, with a possible D match to TRBD1 (6 bases). Germline CDR1 is DFQATT and CDR2 is SNEGSKA (reference sequence). The CDR3 totals 13 residues. V gave up 4 bases and J gave up 2 bases, with 12 bases separating them. The CDR3 reads CSANRDGAYEQYF. The CDR3 DNA reads as TGCAGTGCTAACAGGGACGGGGCCTACGAGCAGTACTTC.

In DNA form, the CDR3 reads TGCAGCGCCCTGAGGGGGGACAGCTCCTACGAGCAGTACTTC. It codes for CSALRGDSSYEQYF. This chain links TRBV29-1 with TRBJ2-7; D is perhaps TRBD1 (7 bases). Germline V gene sequence: CDR1 SQVTM, CDR2 ANQGSEA. V was clipped by 7 bases and J by 0 bases, with 16 bases between them. The CDR3 has 14 amino acids.

This clonotype was detected only a few times. The rearrangement uses TRBV3-1 and TRBJ1-4; 7 bases agree with TRBD1. Germline values: CDR1 LGHDT, CDR2 YNNKEL (reference sequence). The junction had 4 bases not matched to a gene; V was cut back by 4 bases and J by 8 bases. The CDR3 sequence is 13 residues long. CDR3 sequence: CASSPKQGEKLFF. CDR3 DNA sequence: TGTGCCAGCAGCCCCAAACAGGGGGAAAAACTGTTTTTT.

As concerns this clonotype: At one boundary the junction diverges from the germline segment, which might be a read error. This rearrangement joins TRBV24-1 to TRBJ1-5, with D hard to call. In germline, CDR1 is KGHDR, CDR2 SFDVKD. The CDR3 runs to 15 residues. As DNA, the CDR3 is TGTGCCAGCAGTTACTTTTCAGTTAGCAATCAGCCCCAGCATTTT. As protein: CASSYFSVSNQPQHF.

The chain uses TRBV7-9 and TRBJ2-7; TRBD2 aligns across 8 bases. Per germline, CDR1 SEHNR and CDR2 FQNEAQ (reference sequence). The junction had 4 bases not matched to a gene; V was cut back by 3 bases and J by 3 bases. The CDR3 is 14 residues long. In nucleotides, the CDR3 is TGTGCCAGCAGCTTTAGCGGGATAAACTACGAGCAGTACTTC. Translating gives CASSFSGINYEQYF.

CDR3 loop: CASSFSSRGNEKLFF. For the CDR3, the DNA is TGTGCCAGCAGCTTCTCGAGCAGGGGGAATGAAAAACTGTTTTTT. The rearrangement uses TRBV5-4 and TRBJ1-4, with TRBD1 matching 7 bases. The CDR3 is 15 amino acids. The germline gives CDR1 SGHNT, CDR2 YYREEE (reference sequence). Trimming removed 2 bases from V and 5 bases from J; junction bases left unmatched: 6.

This chain connects TRBV6-5 to TRBJ1-1; no clear D gene. CDR3 size: 14 residues. V lost 2 bases to trimming and J lost 1 base, with 8 bases between them. The V gene's germline CDR1 is MNHEY and CDR2 SVGAGI. CDR3 loop: CASSYLGENTEAFF. The DNA of the CDR3 is TGTGCCAGCAGTTACCTCGGGGAGAACACTGAAGCTTTCTTT.

In its sample, this clonotype was seen a few times. V and J are TRBV6-1 and TRBJ1-2, with a tentative D call TRBD1 (5 bases). In germline, CDR1 is MNHNS, CDR2 SASEGT. The ends were cut back, 7 bases at V and 3 bases at J, with 15 bases in the middle. CDR3 length: 14 residues. Written as DNA, the CDR3 is TGTGCCAGCACCTACAGTCCAGGGCACTATGGCTACACCTTC. Its translation is CASTYSPGHYGYTF.

This clonotype occurred a few times. Sequence at one end of the junction differs from germline and may be a read error. The genes are TRBV10-3 and TRBJ1-2, with 10 positions matching TRBD1. This CDR3 region has 16 residues. CDR1 and CDR2 from the germline V gene are ENHRY and SYGVKD. CDR3 nucleotide sequence: TGTGCCAGCAGTGGGAAGACAGGGGGCACTAACTATGGCTACACCTTC. Its protein product is CASSGKTGGTNYGYTF.

This clonotype was counted ten times or more. The chain employs TRBV10-3 and TRBJ2-5; 10 positions agree with TRBD2. This CDR3 has 15 residues. The germline V gene encodes CDR1 ENHRY and CDR2 SYGVKD. V lost 4 bases and J lost 3; bases outside the gene matches: 5. The CDR3 reads CAISGSGTSEETQYF. In nucleotides, the CDR3 is TGTGCCATCAGTGGCTCCGGGACTAGCGAAGAGACCCAGTACTTC.

The chain combines TRBV7-6 with TRBJ2-7; D perhaps matches TRBD1 (6 bases). Per the germline V gene, CDR1 is SGHVS and CDR2 is FNYEAQ. V was trimmed by 5 bases and J by 2 bases, leaving 13 bases between them. The CDR3 covers 14 residues. CDR3: CASSKVQGPYEQYF. CDR3 sequence (DNA): TGTGCCAGCAGCAAAGTACAGGGCCCCTACGAGCAGTACTTC.

This clonotype appeared many times. This rearrangement joins TRBV29-1 to TRBJ1-4, with unresolved D. The CDR3 runs to 14 residues. CDR1 SQVTM and CDR2 ANQGSEA come from the germline V gene. The V end was cut by 0 bases, the J end by 7 bases, with 12 bases between. The CDR3 here is CSVEDHEGGEKLFF. The CDR3 nucleotides read TGCAGCGTTGAAGATCATGAGGGTGGTGAAAAACTGTTTTTT. Variable domain in full (rest from reference TRBV29-1 and TRBJ1-4): SAVISQKPSRDICQRGTSLTIQCQVDSQVTMMFWYRQQPGQSLTLIATANQGSEATYESGFVIDKFPISRPNLTFSTLTVSNMSPEDSSIYLCSVEDHEGGEKLFFGSGTQLSVL.

CDR3 sequence (DNA): TGCAGCGTTGAAGCAGGGAAGGAAGCTTTCTTT. Translation gives CSVEAGKEAFF. The J gene is TRBJ1-1, the V gene TRBV29-1; possible D gene TRBD1, 5 bases. Per the germline V gene, CDR1 is SQVTM and CDR2 is ANQGSEA. Trimming pared 1 base from V and 8 bases from J, leaving 8 bases between. The CDR3 spans 11 residues.

This clonotype was detected a few times. The gene calls are TRBV7-9 and TRBJ2-2, with 8 nucleotides matching TRBD2. Losses at the gene ends were 4 bases for V and 6 bases for J; bases not matched to a gene: 1. The CDR3 totals 13 residues. Germline CDR1 SEHNR, CDR2 FQNEAQ (reference sequence). CDR3 residues: CASSWGLAGELFF. The CDR3 nucleotides read TGTGCCAGCAGCTGGGGACTAGCCGGGGAGCTGTTTTTT.

The chain joins TRBV20-1 to TRBJ1-2; 11 bases fit TRBD1. The CDR3 contains 14 residues. Germline CDR1 and CDR2: DFQATT and SNEGSKA (reference sequence). V shed 3 bases and J 4 bases; nucleotides not matched to a gene: 4. CDR3 nucleotide sequence: TGCAGTGCTAGCCAGGACAGGGGGCTCTATGGCTACACCTTC. Protein product: CSASQDRGLYGYTF.